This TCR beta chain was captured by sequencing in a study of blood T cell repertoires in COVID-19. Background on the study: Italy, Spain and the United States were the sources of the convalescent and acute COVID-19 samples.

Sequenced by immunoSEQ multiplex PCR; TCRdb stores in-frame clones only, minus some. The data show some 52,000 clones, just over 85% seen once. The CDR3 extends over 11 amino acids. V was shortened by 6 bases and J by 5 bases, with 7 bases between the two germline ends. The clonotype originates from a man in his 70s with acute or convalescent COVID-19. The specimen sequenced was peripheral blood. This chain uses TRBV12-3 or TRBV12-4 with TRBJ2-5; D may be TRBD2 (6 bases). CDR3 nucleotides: TGTGCCAGCAGCGGAGGGGAGACCCAGTACTTC. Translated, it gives CASSGGETQYF.